This TCR beta chain was documented in a study of blood T cell repertoires in COVID-19. Germline lookup yields CDR1 LGHDT and CDR2 YNNKEL (reference sequence). V lost 7 bases and J 5 bases, leaving 18 bases between the germline ends. The CDR3 consists of 15 residues. Method: immunoSEQ multiplex PCR; TCRdb's copy keeps in-frame clones and lacks some. The data show more than 140,000 clones, around 84% seen once. The sequenced material came from peripheral blood. This sequence was found in a woman aged 60-75 years with acute or convalescent COVID-19. The rearrangement links TRBV3-1 (or the pseudogene TRBV3-2) to TRBJ2-1; D might be TRBD2 (7 bases). CDR3 residues: CASMTAGAHNNEQFF. In nucleotides, the CDR3 is TGTGCCAGCATGACCGCGGGGGCTCACAACAATGAGCAGTTCTTC.